Sequencing of this T cell receptor beta chain was carried out in a study of T cell responses to AZD1222 COVID-19 vaccine (dated by TCRdb to the early 2020s). Regarding the research as a whole: AZD1222 recipients with second doses at about 4 weeks or about 12 weeks were pooled, because spike-specific TCR depth and breadth did not differ between schedules. Enrollment into the trials was organized by age into subgroups of 18-55, 56-69 and 70-plus years, and those subgroups contained 148, 28 and 57 TCR-sequenced participants, respectively. TCR sequencing was performed for roughly 240 trial participants, of whom about 200 were given two doses of AZD1222 and some 26 were given two doses of MenACWY control vaccine. Broader findings and caveats from the paper: Nearly half of unique spike-specific TCRs reportedly recognized epitopes outside regions mutated in the B.1.351 and B.1.1.7 variants. Participants were mostly white British, with more females than males. The authors suggested clonal diversity may have been underestimated. CD4 TCRs associated with the vaccine covered the entire spike protein, and the dominant responses were in regions 160-218 and 743-854. The 56-69-year group was small, and its depth increase did not reach significance, likely because of low power. Conclusions about previously exposed vaccinees are limited, since just 6 or 7 AZD1222 recipients were seropositive for SARS-CoV-2 at baseline. Because no samples from the day 14 peak response were available, repertoires could be characterized only after the peak T cell response. After two AZD1222 doses, both the breadth and the depth of spike-specific TCRs were significantly higher than at day 0 and than in MenACWY recipients.

Reading the label with the study, this specimen's time point is: baseline before first vaccination. Vaccinee samples came from UK trials COV001 and COV002, including a single-blind randomized controlled phase 2/3 trial of AZD1222 (ChAdOx1 nCoV-19) in healthy adults. Trial participant PBMC samples were collected at day 0 and day 28 after the second dose for TCRbeta chain sequencing. In the case of this clone: It lacks a known antigen. No much larger clone exists at a distance of one base, and base qualities are not known.

The CDR3 regions of human TCRbeta chains were analyzed by immunosequencing. For the original study's pipeline: TCRs in the repertoires were matched against a reference library of SARS-CoV-2-specific TCRs that had been generated with the MIRA antigen-specificity platform. Breadth was defined as the fraction of unique TCRs that were SARS-CoV-2-associated. Depth was defined as the fraction of total T cells that were SARS-CoV-2-associated. Using the MIRA data, each spike-specific TCR was mapped to the spike region that the TCR reacts to and placed in a CD4 or CD8 class. Log10-transformed breadth and depth values were compared by one-way ANOVA with Sidak's multiple comparisons tests. This is the immuneACCESS table as TCRdb keeps it, with only in-frame sequences that have V and J called. A part of the clones is gone; compared with another copy, unresolved V genes explain less than half, and the rest is unexplained. V, J and clone size reflect that table, while D and trimming were determined from the DNA. The sample contains over 110,000 clones, under 95% of them found a single time. Together, the top ten hold around 3.2% of the sample.

The CDR3 starts with the cysteine, ends with the phenylalanine, and has 12 residues. The CDR3 DNA has 36 bases and is translated from base 1. In the germline V gene (reference sequence), CDR1 corresponds to LNHDA and CDR2 to SQIVND. Here V drops 10 bases and J drops 4 bases, and the junction holds 5 bases not matched to any gene. This receptor was taken from an adult in good health. The sequences come from peripheral blood, collected on day 0 of AZD1222 vaccination. The chain employs TRBV19 and TRBJ1-1; 8 bases in the middle match TRBD1. In nucleotide form, the sequence is TGTGCCACGCGACAGGGGCGCACTGAAGCTTTCTTT. This sequence encodes CATRQGRTEAFF.